This is a list of T cell receptor beta chains from one sample in a study of T-cell reconstitution after alpha-beta-depleted transplantation in children. In TCRdb, the PCR reads were re-called with MiXCR into one record per CDR3 protein. The sample has 90,000 to 130,000 distinct CDR3 sequences, about 6% seen once. Sample: PBMCs, mostly from graft donor cells, taken 360 days after TCRalphabeta/CD19-depleted stem cell transplant. The receptor set was obtained from a male patient between 2 and 9 years old who had a stem cell transplant for acute lymphoblastic leukemia, so the T cells may come from the graft donor. CDR3s include the opening cysteine and the closing phenylalanine or tryptophan. D genes are given only for firm matches. Rows may omit the clone size; those that give it use once, few, many or a size class.

j_gene,d_gene,abundance,v_gene,CDR3nt,CDR3aa
TRBJ2-1,-,many,TRBV2,TGTGCCAGCACACGGGGAATGCAGCAGTTCTTC,CASTRGMQQFF
TRBJ2-7,-,many,TRBV10-3,TGTGCTGGGTCCGGGGGTCTCAGCTCCTACGAGCAGTACTTC,CAGSGGLSSYEQYF
TRBJ2-7,-,many,TRBV7-9,TGTGCCAGCAGCTTAGCTGGGGCCGAGCAGTACTTC,CASSLAGAEQYF
TRBJ2-7,-,few,TRBV7-9,TGTGCCAGCAGCTTAGACCCCAGGGCAGGAAAGTACTTC,CASSLDPRAGKYF
TRBJ1-5,TRBD1,many,TRBV7-9,TGTGCCAGCAGGGACACAGGGGGGGATCAGCCCCAGCATTTT,CASRDTGGDQPQHF
TRBJ2-1,-,-,TRBV25-1,TGTGCCAGCAGTTCCGGGACAGAGCAGTTCTTC,CASSSGTEQFF
TRBJ2-1,-,many,TRBV6-2/TRBV6-3,TGTGCCAGCAGTTACAGGGGGAATGAGCAGTTCTTC,CASSYRGNEQFF
TRBJ2-5,-,-,TRBV27,TGTGCCAGCAGCCCCCACCTTGGGCGTTTACAAGAGACCCAGTACTTC,CASSPHLGRLQETQYF
TRBJ2-7,-,many,TRBV7-2,TGTGCCATTTTAAGGATGGGAATATCCTACGAGCAGTACTTC,CAILRMGISYEQYF
TRBJ2-6,TRBD1,many,TRBV25-1,TGTGCCAGCAGTGTGACAGGGAGAAACTATGGTGGGGCCAACGTCCTGACTTTC,CASSVTGRNYGGANVLTF
TRBJ1-6,TRBD1,many,TRBV12-3/TRBV12-4,TGTGCCAGCAGTTTCGGGACAGGGTTTTATAATTCACCCCTCCACTTT,CASSFGTGFYNSPLHF
TRBJ2-1,-,many,TRBV9,TGTGCCAGCAGCGCCTCAGGGTCTTACTACAATGAGCAGTTCTTC,CASSASGSYYNEQFF
TRBJ2-7,-,many,TRBV6-1,TGTGCCAGCAGAATCGGGACACAAACTTACGAGCAGTACTTC,CASRIGTQTYEQYF
TRBJ1-6,-,-,TRBV28,TGTGCCAGCAGTTTAATCCTAACAGGCAATTCACCCCTCCACTTT,CASSLILTGNSPLHF
TRBJ2-3,TRBD2,many,TRBV4-3,TGCGCCAGCAGCCAAGGCAGAGGGTCTAGCGGGAGTCCTAGCGGAGATACGCAGTATTTT,CASSQGRGSSGSPSGDTQYF
TRBJ1-2,TRBD1,many,TRBV28,TGTGCCAGCAGTACCCGGACAGGGACGAACTATGGCTACACCTTC,CASSTRTGTNYGYTF